The 28 T cell receptor beta chains below all came from one sample that was sequenced in a study of CD8+ T cells in alopecia areata. It was cDNA, reverse transcribed from extracted RNA, that served as the sequencing template. Data came from immunoSEQ multiplex PCR; TCRdb stores just in-frame clones and leaves some out. The sample has around 140,000 clones; 75% to 90% are singletons. The material sequenced was CD8+ T cells sorted from blood, taken at week 0. All receptors come from a human donor with alopecia areata.

V is TRBV9 and J is TRBJ2-7; D remains ambiguous. This CDR3 is built from 12 residues. Germline V lookup: CDR1 SGDLS, CDR2 YYNGEE. Trimming cost V 3 bases and J 6 bases, with 10 bases left between them. CDR3 in DNA: TGTGCCAGCAGCGGTTCTACGAGCGAGCAGTACTTC. Its translation: CASSGSTSEQYF.

The gene calls are TRBV6-5 and TRBJ2-7, with TRBD1 identical over 9 bases. Germline V gene data show CDR1 as MNHEY and CDR2 as SVGAGI. CDR3 length: 15 amino acids. V dropped 2 bases and J dropped 1; count of bases not matched to a gene: 3. The CDR3 DNA reads TGTGCCAGCAGTTACGGGGACAGGGAATCCTACGAGCAGTACTTC. Its translation: CASSYGDRESYEQYF.

J is TRBJ1-2 and V is TRBV4-1, with 10 nucleotides matching TRBD1. V was pared by 0 bases and J by 5 bases, with 6 bases of the junction left unmatched. CDR1 and CDR2 (germline): MGHRA, YSYEKL. This CDR3 contains 16 residues. The CDR3 DNA reads as TGCGCCAGCAGCCAAGAAGGGACAGGGGTGAGGTATGGCTACACCTTC. This sequence encodes CASSQEGTGVRYGYTF.

This clone was recorded a few times. This chain links TRBV19 with TRBJ2-2; weak D call: TRBD2 (7 bases). This CDR3 comprises 14 residues. Germline V gene sequence: CDR1 LNHDA, CDR2 SQIVND (reference sequence). Trimming shortened V by 5 bases and J by 4 bases, and 11 bases separated the two germline ends. The CDR3 region is CASSGGALTGELFF. Written as DNA, the CDR3 is TGTGCCAGTAGTGGGGGGGCGCTCACCGGGGAGCTGTTTTTT.

V and J are TRBV19 and TRBJ2-5, with D perhaps TRBD2 (5 bases). Germline V gene lookup returns CDR1 LNHDA and CDR2 SQIVND (reference sequence). The CDR3 runs 15 residues. The V and J ends lost 2 bases and 4 bases respectively, with 14 bases between them. The CDR3 DNA is TGTGCCAGTAGTATACCCCACAACGGAGGAGAGACCCAGTACTTC. Its protein product is CASSIPHNGGETQYF.

The V gene is TRBV7-9, the J gene TRBJ2-3, with 9 bases matching TRBD2. Germline assignment: CDR1 SEHNR and CDR2 FQNEAQ (reference sequence). The trim removed 5 bases at V and 1 base at J, leaving 10 bases unmatched. The CDR3 loop spans 17 amino acids. The CDR3 here is CASSPSNSGRRTDTQYF. CDR3 sequence (DNA): TGTGCCAGCAGCCCTAGCAATAGCGGGAGACGCACAGATACGCAGTATTTT.

The V gene is TRBV6-5, the J gene TRBJ1-1, with D unclear. CDR3 length: 13 residues. Germline CDR1 and CDR2: MNHEY and SVGAGI. Trimming took 5 bases from V and 7 from J, leaving 14 bases between them. The DNA for the CDR3 is TGTGCCAGCAGTGAACTCAGTCAGCGTGAAGCTTTCTTT. Translating gives CASSELSQREAFF.

This clone appeared a few times. The rearrangement links TRBV5-1 to TRBJ2-7, with D possibly being TRBD1 (5 bases). Trimming removed 1 base from V and 5 bases from J, with 10 bases in between. Germline V gene data show CDR1 as SGHRS and CDR2 as YFSETQ. This CDR3 spans 13 amino acids. CDR3 DNA: TGCGCCAGCAGCTTGATAGGGGCAGACGAGCAGTACTTC. Residues: CASSLIGADEQYF.

The V gene is TRBV7-9, the J gene TRBJ2-4; 7 nucleotides match TRBD1. The germline V gene has CDR1 SEHNR and CDR2 FQNEAQ (reference sequence). The CDR3 runs 14 residues. With 4 bases clipped from V and 4 bases from J, the junction kept 4 bases outside the gene matches. The CDR3 sequence: CASSSPDRKNIQYF. CDR3 bases: TGTGCCAGCAGCTCGCCGGACAGGAAAAACATTCAGTACTTC.

The chain's CDR3 is CASSDGVGLAGANVLTF. CDR3 bases: TGTGCCAGCAGCGATGGAGTGGGACTAGCGGGGGCCAACGTCCTGACTTTC. V is TRBV11-1 and J is TRBJ2-6; TRBD2 agrees at 10 bases. The V gene end was trimmed by 5 bases and the J gene end by 4 bases; junction bases not matched to a gene: 8. In germline, CDR1 is SGHAT, CDR2 FQDESV (reference sequence). CDR3 size: 17 residues.

The chain recombines TRBV7-2 with TRBJ1-5, with D hard to call. Germline V lookup: CDR1 SGHTA, CDR2 FQGNSA. The V end was cut by 1 base, the J end by 7 bases, with 14 bases between. The CDR3 runs 15 residues. CDR3 sequence reads: CASSLVVGSDQPQHF. DNA for the CDR3: TGTGCCAGCAGCTTAGTCGTTGGGTCGGACCAGCCCCAGCATTTT.

V gene TRBV13 combines with J gene TRBJ1-5; D remains ambiguous. The ends were cut back, 6 bases at V and 7 bases at J, with 13 bases in the middle. CDR3 length: 13 amino acids. Per the germline V gene, CDR1 is PRHDT and CDR2 is FYEKMQ (reference sequence). The CDR3, as DNA: TGTGCCAGCAGTCCGGGCGGGGAGCAGCCCCAGCATTTT. Protein product: CASSPGGEQPQHF.

This chain uses TRBV29-1 with TRBJ2-7; D might be TRBD1 (6 bases). The CDR3 loop spans 15 amino acids. Trimming pared 4 bases from V and 4 bases from J, leaving 20 bases between. Germline lookup yields CDR1 SQVTM and CDR2 ANQGSEA. The CDR3 sequence is CSVGGLDQGPYEQYF. CDR3 nucleotides: TGCAGCGTTGGAGGGCTTGATCAGGGGCCATACGAGCAGTACTTC.

The chain is built from TRBV5-6 and TRBJ1-1, with 7 bases aligning to TRBD1. Trimming removed 0 bases from V and 0 bases from J; junction bases left unmatched: 5. The CDR3 has 16 amino acids. Germline loops: CDR1 SGHDT, CDR2 YYEEEE. The CDR3 sequence: CASSLGRGYMNTEAFF. The CDR3 DNA reads as TGTGCCAGCAGCTTGGGCAGGGGGTACATGAACACTGAAGCTTTCTTT.

The chain couples TRBV6-5 to TRBJ1-2, with D unclear. The V end lost 4 bases, the J end lost 8 bases, and 11 bases lay between the germline ends. The CDR3 covers 12 residues. From germline, CDR1 is MNHEY and CDR2 SVGAGI. CDR3 sequence (DNA): TGTGCCAGCAGTTTCCCGCTGGGGGGCTACACCTTC. As protein: CASSFPLGGYTF.

The J gene is TRBJ2-2, the V gene TRBV11-2; D is uncertain. The germline V gene has CDR1 SGHAT and CDR2 FQNNGV. This CDR3 is built from 14 residues. The germline V and J ends were trimmed by 5 bases and 5 bases, with 12 bases remaining between them. DNA of the CDR3: TGTGCCAGCAGCCGCACCGTCCTAACCGGGGAGCTGTTTTTT. Its protein product is CASSRTVLTGELFF.

The rearrangement links TRBV6-5 to TRBJ2-2, with D perhaps matching TRBD1 or TRBD2 (5 bases each). The length of the CDR3 is 13 residues. In germline, CDR1 is MNHEY, CDR2 SVGAGI. The ends were cut back, 2 bases at V and 6 bases at J, with 7 bases in the middle. The CDR3 loop is CASSYGGPGELFF. In nucleotides, the CDR3 is TGTGCCAGCAGTTACGGGGGACCCGGGGAGCTGTTTTTT.

This chain uses TRBV6-5 with TRBJ2-3; 9 bases fit TRBD2. The germline gives CDR1 MNHEY, CDR2 SVGAGI. CDR3 length equals 13 residues. Trimming removed 6 bases from V and 6 bases from J; junction bases left unmatched: 4. The CDR3 reads CASRTSGGDTQYF. CDR3 DNA sequence: TGTGCCAGCAGGACTAGCGGCGGCGATACGCAGTATTTT.

The chain uses TRBV29-1 and TRBJ2-7; 7 nucleotides line up with TRBD2. The CDR3 spans 14 residues. Germline loops: CDR1 SQVTM, CDR2 ANQGSEA. V lost 5 bases to trimming and J lost 4 bases; unmatched junction nucleotides: 11. CDR3 sequence (DNA): TGCAGCGTTACTGGGAAGCGGGGCGGGTACGAGCAGTACTTC. It is translated as CSVTGKRGGYEQYF.

The gene calls are TRBV12-5 and TRBJ1-1; unclear D gene. Trimming left V 0 bases short and J 8 bases short, with 10 bases between. This CDR3 has 13 amino acids. Per the germline V gene, CDR1 is LGHNT and CDR2 is FRNRAP. The DNA of the CDR3 is TGTGCTAGTGGTTTGGTACTGGGAAGGGAAGCTTTCTTT. As protein: CASGLVLGREAFF.

V usage is TRBV7-9 and J usage is TRBJ2-2; tentative D call: TRBD2 (6 bases). CDR3 length equals 16 residues. The ends were cut back, 5 bases at V and 6 bases at J, with 19 bases in the middle. From germline, CDR1 is SEHNR and CDR2 FQNEAQ (reference sequence). CDR3 DNA: TGTGCCAGCAGCCCGCTAGGCGCTAGCGTGGCCGGGGAGCTGTTTTTT. Its translation is CASSPLGASVAGELFF. The full variable domain, rest sourced from reference TRBV7-9 and TRBJ2-2, is DTGVSQNPRHKITKRGQNVTFRCDPISEHNRLYWYRQTLGQGPEFLTYFQNEAQLEKSRLLSDRFSAERPKGSFSTLEIQRTEQGDSAMYLCASSPLGASVAGELFFGEGSRLTVL.

The chain couples TRBV7-9 to TRBJ2-7; the match to TRBD1 covers 8 bases. CDR3 length: 15 residues. Germline CDR1 reads SEHNR; CDR2 reads FQNEAQ (reference sequence). Trimming at V came to 5 bases and at J to 0 bases, leaving 6 bases not matched to a gene. CDR3 in DNA: TGTGCCAGCAGCGCTGGGGGACAGGTCTCCTACGAGCAGTACTTC. It specifies CASSAGGQVSYEQYF.

CDR3 sequence: CASSQEPGPSEQYF. For the CDR3, the DNA is TGCGCCAGCAGCCAAGAGCCAGGGCCCTCCGAGCAGTACTTC. V and J are TRBV4-1 and TRBJ2-7; possibly TRBD1 for D (5 bases). Germline CDR1 MGHRA, CDR2 YSYEKL. The CDR3 runs 14 residues. The germline V and J ends were trimmed by 0 bases and 6 bases, with 12 bases remaining between them.

Only one count was recorded for this clone. For the CDR3, the DNA is TGTGCCAGCAGCCTCCTAGCGGGTCCCAGCACAGATACGCAGTATTTT. Translation gives CASSLLAGPSTDTQYF. V and J are TRBV5-4 and TRBJ2-3; 8 bases map to TRBD2. CDR3 size: 16 residues. In germline, CDR1 is SGHNT, CDR2 YYREEE (reference sequence). The trim removed 4 bases at V and 0 bases at J, leaving 7 bases unmatched.

This clone appeared a single time. Within the sample, other DNA sequences also encode this same CDR3. This chain links TRBV27 with TRBJ1-1, with TRBD1 as a possible D gene (5 bases). V shed 5 bases and J shed 4 bases, with 8 bases lying between them. The CDR3 totals 12 residues. CDR1 and CDR2 from the germline V gene are MNHEY and SMNVEV (reference sequence). Written as DNA, the CDR3 is TGTGCCAGCAGTAGGCAGGGCACTGAAGCTTTCTTT. Its translation: CASSRQGTEAFF.

This clone has only a few counts. The chain uses TRBV6-5 and TRBJ2-6, with TRBD1 as a possible D gene (5 bases). V was clipped by 10 bases and J by 0 bases, with 13 bases between them. This CDR3 has 15 amino acids. Germline CDR1 MNHEY, CDR2 SVGAGI. The CDR3 protein is CAISAGISGANVLTF. The CDR3 DNA reads as TGTGCCATATCGGCAGGGATCTCTGGGGCCAACGTCCTGACTTTC.

V gene TRBV10-3 combines with J gene TRBJ1-5; 7 bases map to TRBD1. The V gene's germline CDR1 is ENHRY and CDR2 SYGVKD. This CDR3 has 14 amino acids. With V trimmed by 0 bases and J by 6 bases, 2 bases remained unmatched. The CDR3 coding sequence is TGTGCCATCAGTGAGTCAGGGGGCGGTCAGCCCCAGCATTTT. This encodes CAISESGGGQPQHF.

The rearrangement uses TRBV5-4 and TRBJ2-1, with D unclear. CDR3 length: 15 amino acids. Trimming removed 4 bases from V and 2 bases from J, with 13 bases in between. The germline CDR1 and CDR2 sequences are SGHNT and YYREEE (reference sequence). The CDR3 loop is CASSPQTSTYNEQFF. CDR3 sequence (DNA): TGTGCCAGCAGCCCCCAGACCAGTACCTACAATGAGCAGTTCTTC.